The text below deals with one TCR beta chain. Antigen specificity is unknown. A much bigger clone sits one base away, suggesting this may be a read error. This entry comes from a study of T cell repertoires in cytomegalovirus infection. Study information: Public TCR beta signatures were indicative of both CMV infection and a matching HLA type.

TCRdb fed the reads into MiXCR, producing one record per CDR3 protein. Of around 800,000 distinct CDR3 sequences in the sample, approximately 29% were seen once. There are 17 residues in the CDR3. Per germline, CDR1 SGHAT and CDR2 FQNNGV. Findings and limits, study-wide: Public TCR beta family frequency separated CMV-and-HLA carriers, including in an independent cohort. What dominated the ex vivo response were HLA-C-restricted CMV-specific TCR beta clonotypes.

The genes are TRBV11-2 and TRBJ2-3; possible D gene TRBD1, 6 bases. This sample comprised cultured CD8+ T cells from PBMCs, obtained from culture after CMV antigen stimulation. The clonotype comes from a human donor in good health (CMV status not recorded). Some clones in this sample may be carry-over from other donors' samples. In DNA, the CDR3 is TGTGCCAGCAGCCCCGCCCCTGGCAGGGGACAATGGGATACGCAGTGTTTT. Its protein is CASSPAPGRGQWDTQCF.